This TCR beta chain was found in a study of human T cells and chemical hapten exposure. Overall study context: Small volume differences among pooled libraries mainly caused per-sample TCR yield variation.

TCRdb analysed the RACE reads with MiXCR anew, one entry per CDR3 protein. Of about 77,000 distinct CDR3 sequences listed, approximately 8.1% were seen once; the top ten hold 1.7%. Only a few counts were recorded for this clonotype. Time point in this sample: healthy volunteer bleed at 6 weeks. Unfractionated whole blood served as the source for total RNA extraction. The sequencing input was whole blood. This TCR was sampled from a female donor in good health. Some clones in this sample may be carry-over from other donors' samples.

The CDR3 nucleotides read TGCGCCAGCAGCTACCGGGGGGGGCTGACTGGAAACACCATATATTTT. Protein: CASSYRGGLTGNTIYF. The chain uses TRBV5-1 and TRBJ1-3, with TRBD1 as a possible D gene (6 bases). Per the germline V gene, CDR1 is SGHRS and CDR2 is YFSETQ. CDR3 size: 16 residues. Trimming cost V 3 bases and J 2 bases, with 15 bases left between them.